This TCR beta chain stems from a study of blood T cells in healthy people across ages. Findings and caveats of the study: In long-lived donors, naive CD4+ cell counts and diversity exceeded those of aged donors.

Each sample had at least 7 million PBMCs isolated. RNA extraction gave at least 5.5 micrograms of total RNA per sample. The germline CDR1 and CDR2 sequences are KGHDR and SFDVKD. With 0 bases clipped from V and 8 bases from J, the junction kept 5 bases outside the gene matches. The CDR3 spans 16 residues. This clonotype was recorded a few times. Antigen unknown. The use of a sample-barcoded 5' primer and a J-beta primer mix characterized a second PCR of roughly 6 to 11 cycles. Every cDNA molecule carried a tag from a template-switch adaptor bearing 12 random nucleotides. TCRdb fed the 5' RACE reads into MiXCR, producing one record per CDR3 protein. The sample consists of 1,300,000 or so distinct CDR3 sequences, approximately 59% of them appearing once.

The TCR comes from a man between 18 and 29 years old in good health. Sequenced material: blood. The V and J genes are TRBV24-1 and TRBJ2-1; 11 bases fit TRBD2. Here the CDR3 reads CATSDLGLAGGDEQFF. CDR3 DNA sequence: TGTGCCACCAGTGATTTGGGTCTAGCGGGGGGAGATGAGCAGTTCTTC.